This T cell receptor (beta chain) was captured in a study of OX40 agonist ivuxolimab in advanced cancers. The CDR3 sequence is 16 residues long. The V gene end was trimmed by 3 bases and the J gene end by 2 bases; junction bases not matched to a gene: 7. Germline V CDR1 and CDR2: SGDLS, YYNGEE. TCRdb's copy holds only in-frame clones and misses some; the assay was immunoSEQ multiplex PCR. The repertoire holds 55,000 to 80,000 clones, with around four fifths as singletons. This material consisted of CD4+ or CD8+ T cells sorted from blood, taken in a trial of the OX40 agonist ivuxolimab. The TCR was taken from an adult with an advanced solid tumor such as melanoma, head and neck, liver or kidney cancer. The chain recombines TRBV9 with TRBJ2-4, with TRBD2 matching over 8 bases. The DNA for the CDR3 is TGTGCCAGCAGCGAGGGGACTAGTGGGACCAAAAACATTCAGTACTTC. Translating gives CASSEGTSGTKNIQYF.